What follows are 22 T cell receptor beta chains derived from one specimen sequenced in a study of cytomegalovirus exposure and HLA in healthy donors. Using immunoSEQ multiplex PCR, the repertoire was profiled, and TCRdb retains in-frame clones only, with some absent. The table has about 240,000 clones, just under 90% seen once. Sequencing was done on a sample of PBMCs. These receptors all come from a young man in good health and CMV-seronegative.

The chain couples TRBV28 to TRBJ2-7; D gene uncertain. The CDR3 is 13 amino acids. The V end lost 3 bases, the J end lost 3 bases, and 9 bases lay between the germline ends. CDR1 is MDHEN, CDR2 SYDVKM, per germline. As DNA, the CDR3 is TGTGCCAGCAGTTTTTACAGCAGCTACGAGCAGTACTTC. Protein: CASSFYSSYEQYF.

This clone occurred a few times. V gene TRBV7-2 combines with J gene TRBJ1-3; D remains unclear. V lost 4 bases to trimming and J lost 0 bases, with 16 bases between them. Germline V gene lookup returns CDR1 SGHTA and CDR2 FQGNSA. The CDR3 consists of 17 residues. The CDR3 nucleotides read TGTGCCAGCAGCTCGGTCGGGGTGGCGAGCTCTGGAAACACCATATATTTT. It translates to CASSSVGVASSGNTIYF.

This chain connects TRBV9 to TRBJ2-7, with D perhaps matching TRBD2 (5 bases). The CDR3 runs 15 residues. The germline gives CDR1 SGDLS, CDR2 YYNGEE. Trimming removed 0 bases at V and 1 base at J, with 11 bases between. CDR3 sequence: CASSVEGSGSYEQYF. The CDR3 DNA is TGTGCCAGCAGCGTAGAAGGTTCGGGGTCCTACGAGCAGTACTTC.

The chain recombines TRBV5-1 with TRBJ1-1; 7 bases match TRBD1. The CDR3 contains 15 residues. V lost 0 bases and J lost 4; bases outside the gene matches: 6. Looked up from germline, CDR1 is SGHRS and CDR2 is YFSETQ. CDR3 residues: CASSLETGSGTEAFF. In nucleotides, the CDR3 is TGCGCCAGCAGCTTGGAGACAGGGAGTGGCACTGAAGCTTTCTTT.

The rearrangement uses TRBV29-1 and TRBJ1-1; no clear D gene. The CDR3 extends over 13 amino acids. Germline values: CDR1 SQVTM, CDR2 ANQGSEA. V shed 7 bases and J shed 0 bases, with 12 bases lying between them. This CDR3 is CSALQSMNTEAFF. CDR3 DNA sequence: TGCAGCGCATTACAGAGTATGAACACTGAAGCTTTCTTT.

The chain is built from TRBV7-9 and TRBJ2-1, with D tentatively TRBD1 (6 bases). Per the germline V gene, CDR1 is SEHNR and CDR2 is FQNEAQ (reference sequence). The CDR3 runs to 14 residues. Trimming removed 1 base at V and 11 bases at J, with 15 bases between. The CDR3 protein is CASSLVGARTQQFF. CDR3 nucleotide sequence: TGTGCCAGCAGCTTAGTGGGGGCTAGGACCCAGCAGTTCTTC. Complete variable domain (other parts from reference TRBV7-9 and TRBJ2-1): DTGVSQNPRHKITKRGQNVTFRCDPISEHNRLYWYRQTLGQGPEFLTYFQNEAQLEKSRLLSDRFSAERPKGSFSTLEIQRTEQGDSAMYLCASSLVGARTQQFFGPGTRLTVL.

The chain has TRBV10-3 and TRBJ2-1; 12 bases line up with TRBD2. The CDR3 is 15 amino acids. CDR1 and CDR2 (germline): ENHRY, SYGVKD. The trim removed 6 bases at V and 6 bases at J, leaving 6 bases unmatched. In DNA, the CDR3 is TGTGCCATCAGCCTAGCGGGAGGGCCAGGCAATGAGCAGTTCTTC. This gives the protein CAISLAGGPGNEQFF.

The CDR3 protein is CASSDAGVLEAFF. The CDR3 DNA reads TGTGCCAGCAGTGATGCAGGGGTGTTGGAAGCTTTCTTT. The rearrangement links TRBV2 to TRBJ1-1, with D perhaps TRBD1 (6 bases). The V gene's germline CDR1 is SNHLY and CDR2 FYNNEI. The CDR3 extends over 13 amino acids. Trimming took off 3 bases at V and 8 bases at J, with 13 bases between the two ends.

The V call is TRBV6-6, the J call TRBJ2-7; D possibly corresponds to TRBD2 (6 bases). Germline V gene sequence: CDR1 MNHNY, CDR2 SVGAGI (reference sequence). The V end was cut by 6 bases, the J end by 4 bases, with 10 bases between. The CDR3 totals 12 residues. The CDR3, as DNA: TGTGCCAGCAGAACCGGGACTTACGAGCAGTACTTC. Translating gives CASRTGTYEQYF.

This clone was detected many times. The chain has TRBV11-3 and TRBJ2-2; no clear D. The V gene lost 5 bases and the J gene lost 3 bases, with 10 bases spanning the gap. The CDR3 is 14 residues long. The V gene's germline CDR1 is SGHNT and CDR2 YENEEA. The CDR3 sequence is CASSQNTYTGELFF. CDR3 sequence (DNA): TGTGCCAGCAGCCAAAACACATACACCGGGGAGCTGTTTTTT.

This sequence joins TRBV19 and TRBJ2-1, with 8 positions matching TRBD2. With V trimmed by 5 bases and J by 11 bases, 8 bases remained unmatched. The CDR3 has 13 amino acids. The germline V gene encodes CDR1 LNHDA and CDR2 SQIVND (reference sequence). The CDR3 spells CASSAGTSLKQFF. CDR3 in DNA: TGTGCCAGTAGTGCTGGGACTAGTTTGAAGCAGTTCTTC.

The V and J genes are TRBV11-3 and TRBJ2-7; D unclear. CDR1 is SGHNT and CDR2 is YENEEA in the germline V gene. The V gene lost 5 bases and the J gene lost 1 base, with 9 bases spanning the gap. This CDR3 has 13 amino acids. The CDR3 DNA reads TGTGCCAGCAGCCAATCCAGGTCCTACGAGCAGTACTTC. Amino acids: CASSQSRSYEQYF. Using reference TRBV11-3 and TRBJ2-7 for the parts outside the CDR3, the full variable domain is EAGVVQSPRYKIIEKKQPVAFWCNPISGHNTLYWYLQNLGQGPELLIRYENEEAVDDSQLPKDRFSAERLKGVDSTLKIQPAELGDSAVYLCASSQSRSYEQYFGPGTRLTVT.

This clone is a singleton in its sample. The chain is built from TRBV27 and TRBJ2-1; 9 bases map to TRBD1. The CDR3 extends over 14 amino acids. V lost 4 bases and J lost 7; bases outside the gene matches: 5. Germline values: CDR1 MNHEY, CDR2 SMNVEV (reference sequence). The DNA for the CDR3 is TGTGCCAGCAGTTACTCGGGACAGGGAAATGAGCAGTTCTTC. Translated: CASSYSGQGNEQFF.

The genes are TRBV27 and TRBJ2-7; possible D gene TRBD1, 5 bases. Germline CDR1 MNHEY, CDR2 SMNVEV (reference sequence). The CDR3 has 12 residues. V was pared by 6 bases and J by 7 bases, with 13 bases between. Written as DNA, the CDR3 is TGTGCCAGCAGCCGAACAGGTTATGAGCAGTACTTC. This gives the protein CASSRTGYEQYF.

The chain recombines TRBV7-9 with TRBJ1-5; 7 bases match TRBD1. Germline V gene data show CDR1 as SEHNR and CDR2 as FQNEAQ (reference sequence). V was pared by 5 bases and J by 2 bases, with 9 bases of the junction left unmatched. This CDR3 is built from 16 residues. The CDR3 here is CASSPGGFDGNQPQHF. In DNA, the CDR3 is TGTGCCAGCAGCCCAGGGGGTTTCGACGGCAATCAGCCCCAGCATTTT.

The chain recombines TRBV4-1 with TRBJ2-7; 7 bases are shared with TRBD1. The CDR3 spans 14 residues. Trimming at V came to 4 bases and at J to 2 bases, leaving 5 bases not matched to a gene. Germline V lookup: CDR1 MGHRA, CDR2 YSYEKL. The CDR3 DNA reads as TGCGCCAGCAGCCTCACAGGGGTAACCTACGAGCAGTACTTC. Translating gives CASSLTGVTYEQYF.

The V gene is TRBV10-3, the J gene TRBJ2-1; 8 bases fit TRBD2. Trimming cost V 3 bases and J 7 bases; bases outside gene matches: 8. Germline lookup yields CDR1 ENHRY and CDR2 SYGVKD. The CDR3 sequence is 15 residues long. The CDR3 region is CAISDRAGGRNEQFF. As DNA, the CDR3 is TGTGCCATCAGTGATCGGGCGGGGGGCAGGAATGAGCAGTTCTTC.

V usage is TRBV7-2 and J usage is TRBJ2-7, with D maybe TRBD1 (6 bases). Trimming shortened V by 1 base and J by 4 bases, and 14 bases separated the two germline ends. This CDR3 contains 15 residues. Germline CDR1 and CDR2: SGHTA and FQGNSA. This CDR3 is CASSLGGTIGYEQYF. In DNA form, the CDR3 reads TGTGCCAGCAGCTTAGGAGGGACAATAGGGTACGAGCAGTACTTC.

The chain has TRBV10-3 and TRBJ2-7; 8 bases map to TRBD1. With 3 bases clipped from V and 11 bases from J, the junction kept 6 bases outside the gene matches. The CDR3 contains 12 residues. CDR1 and CDR2 (germline): ENHRY, SYGVKD. DNA for the CDR3: TGTGCCATCAGTGATCCGGGACAGGTAGAGTACTTC. Translating gives CAISDPGQVEYF.

The chain has TRBV7-2 and TRBJ2-7, with D hard to call. Trimming pared 1 base from V and 6 bases from J, leaving 10 bases between. From germline, CDR1 is SGHTA and CDR2 FQGNSA. The CDR3 contains 13 residues. The CDR3 DNA is TGTGCCAGCAGCTTAGGGCATCTTGGCGAGCAGTACTTC. Protein: CASSLGHLGEQYF.

The rearrangement links TRBV11-2 to TRBJ2-4; TRBD2 agrees at 8 bases. The CDR3 totals 17 residues. V shed 1 base, J shed 0 bases, and the junction held 5 bases outside the gene matches. Germline CDR1 and CDR2: SGHAT and FQNNGV. The CDR3 nucleotides read TGTGCCAGCAGCTTAGCGCGGGGGGACCTAGCCAAAAACATTCAGTACTTC. Protein: CASSLARGDLAKNIQYF.

The V gene is TRBV5-1, the J gene TRBJ1-2; weak D call: TRBD1 (5 bases). Germline CDR1 and CDR2: SGHRS and YFSETQ. The CDR3 is made up of 15 amino acids. V lost 4 bases and J lost 6, with 19 bases in between. CDR3 region: CASSPAGRPGNGYTF. CDR3 nucleotide sequence: TGCGCCAGCAGCCCAGCGGGACGGCCAGGTAATGGCTACACCTTC.